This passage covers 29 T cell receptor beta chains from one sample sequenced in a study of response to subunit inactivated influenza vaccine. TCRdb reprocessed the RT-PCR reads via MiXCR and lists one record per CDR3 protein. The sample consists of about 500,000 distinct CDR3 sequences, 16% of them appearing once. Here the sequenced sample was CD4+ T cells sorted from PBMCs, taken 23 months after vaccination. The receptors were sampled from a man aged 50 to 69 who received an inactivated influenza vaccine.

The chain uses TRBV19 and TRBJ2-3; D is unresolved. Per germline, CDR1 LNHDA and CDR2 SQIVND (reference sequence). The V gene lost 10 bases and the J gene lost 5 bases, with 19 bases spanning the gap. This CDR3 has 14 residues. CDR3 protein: CATSRADFLDTQYF. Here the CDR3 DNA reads TGTGCCACCTCGAGAGCCGATTTTCTAGATACGCAGTATTTT.

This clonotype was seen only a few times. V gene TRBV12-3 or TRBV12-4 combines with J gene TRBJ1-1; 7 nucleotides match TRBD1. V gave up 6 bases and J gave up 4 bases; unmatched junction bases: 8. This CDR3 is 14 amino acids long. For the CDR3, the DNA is TGTGCCAGCAGCCGAACCCAGGGGGTCACTGAAGCTTTCTTT. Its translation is CASSRTQGVTEAFF.

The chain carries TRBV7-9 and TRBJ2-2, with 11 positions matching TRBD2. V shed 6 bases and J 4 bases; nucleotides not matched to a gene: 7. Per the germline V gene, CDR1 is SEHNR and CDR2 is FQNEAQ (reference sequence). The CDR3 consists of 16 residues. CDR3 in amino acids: CASRPPGLAATGELFF. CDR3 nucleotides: TGTGCCAGCAGACCTCCGGGACTAGCGGCCACCGGGGAGCTGTTTTTT.

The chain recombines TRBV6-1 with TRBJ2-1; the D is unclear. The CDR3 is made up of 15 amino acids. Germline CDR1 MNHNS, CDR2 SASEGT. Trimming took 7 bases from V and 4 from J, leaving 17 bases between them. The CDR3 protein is CASTPKLTEYNEQFF. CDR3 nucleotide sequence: TGTGCCAGCACCCCGAAATTGACTGAGTACAATGAGCAGTTCTTC.

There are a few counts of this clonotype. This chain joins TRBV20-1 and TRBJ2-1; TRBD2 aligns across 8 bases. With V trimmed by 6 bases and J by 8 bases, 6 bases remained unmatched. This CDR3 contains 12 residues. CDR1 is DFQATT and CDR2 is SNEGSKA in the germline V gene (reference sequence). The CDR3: CSAGLGGDEQFF. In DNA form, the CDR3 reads TGCAGTGCGGGACTAGGGGGGGATGAGCAGTTCTTC.

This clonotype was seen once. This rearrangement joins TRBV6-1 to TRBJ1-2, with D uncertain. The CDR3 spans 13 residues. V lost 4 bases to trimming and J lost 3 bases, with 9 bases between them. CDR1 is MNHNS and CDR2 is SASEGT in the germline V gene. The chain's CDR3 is CASSAVTHYGYTF. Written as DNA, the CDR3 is TGTGCCAGCAGTGCGGTCACCCACTATGGCTACACCTTC.

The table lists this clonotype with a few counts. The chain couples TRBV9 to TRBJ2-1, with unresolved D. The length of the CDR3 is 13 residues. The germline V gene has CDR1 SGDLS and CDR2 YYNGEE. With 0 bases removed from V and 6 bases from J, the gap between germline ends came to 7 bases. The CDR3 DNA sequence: TGTGCCAGCAGCGTAGGTCCCCCCAATGAGCAGTTCTTC. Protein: CASSVGPPNEQFF. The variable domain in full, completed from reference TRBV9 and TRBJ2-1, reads DSGVTQTPKHLITATGQRVTLRCSPRSGDLSVYWYQQSLDQGLQFLIQYYNGEERAKGNILERFSAQQFPDLHSELNLSSLELGDSALYFCASSVGPPNEQFFGPGTRLTVL.

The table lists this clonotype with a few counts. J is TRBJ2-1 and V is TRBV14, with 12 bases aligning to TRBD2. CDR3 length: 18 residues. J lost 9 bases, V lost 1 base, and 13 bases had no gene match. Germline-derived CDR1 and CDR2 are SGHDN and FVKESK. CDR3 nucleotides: TGTGCCAGCAGCCAAGTCAGTTCCTGGCTAGCGGGGGGGTCTGAGCAGTTCTTC. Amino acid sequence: CASSQVSSWLAGGSEQFF.

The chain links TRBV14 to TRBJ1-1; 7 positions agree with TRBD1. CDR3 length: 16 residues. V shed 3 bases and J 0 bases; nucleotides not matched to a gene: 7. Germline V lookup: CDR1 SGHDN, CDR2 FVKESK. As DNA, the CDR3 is TGTGCCAGCAGCCAGAGCAGGGGGGTGATGAACACTGAAGCTTTCTTT. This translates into CASSQSRGVMNTEAFF.

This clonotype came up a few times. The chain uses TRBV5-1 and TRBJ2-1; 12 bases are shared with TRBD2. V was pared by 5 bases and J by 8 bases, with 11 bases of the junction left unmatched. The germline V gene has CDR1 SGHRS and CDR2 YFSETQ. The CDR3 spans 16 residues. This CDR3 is CASSPISGTSGHEQFF. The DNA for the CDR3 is TGCGCCAGCAGTCCGATTTCCGGGACTAGCGGGCATGAGCAGTTCTTC.

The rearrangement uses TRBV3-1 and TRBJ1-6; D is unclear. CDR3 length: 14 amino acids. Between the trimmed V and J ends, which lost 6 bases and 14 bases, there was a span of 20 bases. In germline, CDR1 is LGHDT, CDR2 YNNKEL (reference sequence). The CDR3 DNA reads TGTGCCAGCAGGACGTCAAGGCGACCCGGGACCCTCCACTTT. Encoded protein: CASRTSRRPGTLHF.

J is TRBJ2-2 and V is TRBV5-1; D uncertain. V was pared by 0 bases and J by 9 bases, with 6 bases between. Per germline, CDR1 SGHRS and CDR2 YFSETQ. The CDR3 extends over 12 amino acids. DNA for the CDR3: TGCGCCAGCAGCTTGGGTGGCTGGGAGCTGTTTTTT. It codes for CASSLGGWELFF. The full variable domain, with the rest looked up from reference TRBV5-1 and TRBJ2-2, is KAGVTQTPRYLIKTRGQQVTLSCSPISGHRSVSWYQQTPGQGLQFLFEYFSETQRNKGNFPGRFSGRQFSNSRSEMNVSTLELGDSALYLCASSLGGWELFFGEGSRLTVL.

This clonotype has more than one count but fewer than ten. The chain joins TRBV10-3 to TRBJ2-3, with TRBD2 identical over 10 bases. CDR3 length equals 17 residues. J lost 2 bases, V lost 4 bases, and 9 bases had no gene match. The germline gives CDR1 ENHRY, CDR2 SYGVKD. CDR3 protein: CAISGGASGGSTDTQYF. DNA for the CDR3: TGTGCCATCAGTGGGGGGGCTAGCGGGGGCTCCACAGATACGCAGTATTTT.

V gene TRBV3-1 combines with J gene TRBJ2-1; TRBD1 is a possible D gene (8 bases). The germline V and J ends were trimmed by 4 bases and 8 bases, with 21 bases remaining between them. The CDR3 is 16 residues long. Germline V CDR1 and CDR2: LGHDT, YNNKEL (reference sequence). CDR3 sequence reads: CASSLTGGAQYHEQFF. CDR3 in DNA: TGTGCCAGCAGCCTCACAGGGGGGGCCCAATACCATGAGCAGTTCTTC.

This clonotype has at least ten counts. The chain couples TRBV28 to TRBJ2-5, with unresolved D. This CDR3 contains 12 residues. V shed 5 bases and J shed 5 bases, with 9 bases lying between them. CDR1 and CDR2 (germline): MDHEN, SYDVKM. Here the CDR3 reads CASSPRKETQYF. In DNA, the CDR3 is TGTGCCAGCAGTCCCCGGAAGGAGACCCAGTACTTC.

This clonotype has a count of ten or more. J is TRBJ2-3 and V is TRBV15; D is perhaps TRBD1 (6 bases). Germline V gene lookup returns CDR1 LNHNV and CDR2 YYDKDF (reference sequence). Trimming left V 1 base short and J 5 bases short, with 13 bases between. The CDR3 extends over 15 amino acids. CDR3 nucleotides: TGTGCCACCAGCAGAGCCCTACAGGGCAGAGATACGCAGTATTTT. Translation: CATSRALQGRDTQYF.

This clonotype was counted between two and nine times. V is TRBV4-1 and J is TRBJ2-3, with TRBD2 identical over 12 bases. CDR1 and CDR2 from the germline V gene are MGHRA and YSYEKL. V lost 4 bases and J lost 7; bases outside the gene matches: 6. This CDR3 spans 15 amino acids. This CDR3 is CASSPSGGAVYTQYF. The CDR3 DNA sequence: TGCGCCAGCAGCCCTAGCGGGGGGGCGGTGTATACGCAGTATTTT.

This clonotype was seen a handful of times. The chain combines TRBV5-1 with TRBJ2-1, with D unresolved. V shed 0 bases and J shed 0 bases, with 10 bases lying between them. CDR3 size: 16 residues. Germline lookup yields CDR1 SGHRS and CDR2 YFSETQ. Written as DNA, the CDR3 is TGCGCCAGCAGCTTGGGCGCCAAGAGCTCCTACAATGAGCAGTTCTTC. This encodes CASSLGAKSSYNEQFF.

CDR3 loop: CSARTISSYNEQFF. In nucleotides, the CDR3 is TGCAGTGCTCGGACTATTAGCTCCTACAATGAGCAGTTCTTC. V gene TRBV20-1 combines with J gene TRBJ2-1; D might be TRBD2 (6 bases). Germline V gene sequence: CDR1 DFQATT, CDR2 SNEGSKA (reference sequence). V was clipped by 5 bases and J by 0 bases, with 11 bases between them. The CDR3 is 14 amino acids.

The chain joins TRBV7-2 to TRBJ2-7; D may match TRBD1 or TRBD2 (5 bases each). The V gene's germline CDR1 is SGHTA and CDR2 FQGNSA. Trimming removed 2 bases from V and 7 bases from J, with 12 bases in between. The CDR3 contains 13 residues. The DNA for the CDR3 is TGTGCCAGCAGCTTACGAGTGGGACCGGAGCAGTACTTC. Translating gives CASSLRVGPEQYF.

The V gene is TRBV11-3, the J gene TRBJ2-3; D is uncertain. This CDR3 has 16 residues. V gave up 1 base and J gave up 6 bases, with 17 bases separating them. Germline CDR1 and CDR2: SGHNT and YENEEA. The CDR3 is CASSLGIGRPRDTQYF. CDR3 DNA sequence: TGTGCCAGCAGCTTAGGCATTGGGCGGCCAAGGGATACGCAGTATTTT.

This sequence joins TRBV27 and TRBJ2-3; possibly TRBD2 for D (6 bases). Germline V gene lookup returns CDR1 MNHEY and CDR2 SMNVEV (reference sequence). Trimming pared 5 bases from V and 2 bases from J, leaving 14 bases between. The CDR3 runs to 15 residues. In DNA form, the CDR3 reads TGTGCCAGCAGTATGGAGGGCTTGCACACAGATACGCAGTATTTT. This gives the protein CASSMEGLHTDTQYF.

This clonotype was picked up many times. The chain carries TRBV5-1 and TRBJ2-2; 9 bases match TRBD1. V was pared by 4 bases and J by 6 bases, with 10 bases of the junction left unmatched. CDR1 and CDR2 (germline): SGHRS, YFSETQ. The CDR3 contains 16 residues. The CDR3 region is CASSGRDRVMAGELFF. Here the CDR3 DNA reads TGCGCCAGCAGCGGCCGGGACAGGGTTATGGCCGGGGAGCTGTTTTTT.

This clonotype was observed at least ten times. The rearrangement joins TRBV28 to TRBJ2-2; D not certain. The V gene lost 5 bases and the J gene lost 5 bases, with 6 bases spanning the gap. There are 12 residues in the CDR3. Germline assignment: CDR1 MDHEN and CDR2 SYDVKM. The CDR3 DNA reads TGTGCCAGCAGTACACCGACCGGGGAGCTGTTTTTT. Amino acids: CASSTPTGELFF.

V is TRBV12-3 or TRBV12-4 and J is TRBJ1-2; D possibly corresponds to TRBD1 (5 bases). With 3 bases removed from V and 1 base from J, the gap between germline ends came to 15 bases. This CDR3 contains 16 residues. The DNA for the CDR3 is TGTGCCAGCAGTTTCTTGGAGTGGGGCCGTAACTATGGCTACACCTTC. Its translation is CASSFLEWGRNYGYTF.

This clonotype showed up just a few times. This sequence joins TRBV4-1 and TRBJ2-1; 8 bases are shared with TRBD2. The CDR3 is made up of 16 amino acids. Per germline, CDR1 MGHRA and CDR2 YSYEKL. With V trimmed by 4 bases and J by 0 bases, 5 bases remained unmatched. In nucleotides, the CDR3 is TGCGCCAGCAGCCGACTAGGACTAGCCTCCTACAATGAGCAGTTCTTC. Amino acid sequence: CASSRLGLASYNEQFF.

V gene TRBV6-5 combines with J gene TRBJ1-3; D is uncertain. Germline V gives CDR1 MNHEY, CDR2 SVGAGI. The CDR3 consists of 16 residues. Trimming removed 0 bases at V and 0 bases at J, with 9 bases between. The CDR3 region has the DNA TGTGCCAGCAGTTACTCGAAACCGAGCTCTGGAAACACCATATATTTT. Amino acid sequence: CASSYSKPSSGNTIYF.

The DNA for the CDR3 is TGTGCCACCAAACAGGGGATCAATCAGCCCCAGCATTTT. This sequence encodes CATKQGINQPQHF. The genes are TRBV6-1 and TRBJ1-5; 7 bases fit TRBD1. The germline gives CDR1 MNHNS, CDR2 SASEGT. This CDR3 has 13 residues. The V and J ends lost 10 bases and 3 bases, in that order; junction bases with no gene match: 6.

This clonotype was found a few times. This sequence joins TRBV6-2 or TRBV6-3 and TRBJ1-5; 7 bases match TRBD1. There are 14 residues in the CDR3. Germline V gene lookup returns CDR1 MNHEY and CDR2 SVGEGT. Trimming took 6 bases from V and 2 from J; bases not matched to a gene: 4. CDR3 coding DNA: TGTGCCAGCAGCCGGGACAGCCGCAATCAGCCCCAGCATTTT. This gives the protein CASSRDSRNQPQHF.